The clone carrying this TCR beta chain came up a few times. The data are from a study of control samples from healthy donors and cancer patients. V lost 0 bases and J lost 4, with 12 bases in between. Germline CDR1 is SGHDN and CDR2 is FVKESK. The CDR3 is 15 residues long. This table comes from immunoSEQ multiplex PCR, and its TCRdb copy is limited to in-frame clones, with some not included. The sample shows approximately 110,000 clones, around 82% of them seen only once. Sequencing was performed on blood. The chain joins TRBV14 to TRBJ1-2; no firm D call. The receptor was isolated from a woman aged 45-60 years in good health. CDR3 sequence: CASSQDRGGLYGYTF. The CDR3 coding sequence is TGTGCCAGCAGCCAAGATAGAGGAGGGCTCTATGGCTACACCTTC.